The rows below give T cell receptor beta chains drawn from one sample of a study of prognosis after radiotherapy for stage I lung cancer. TCRdb recomputed calls from the multiplex PCR reads with MiXCR, one row per CDR3 protein. The data contain 20,000 to 30,000 distinct CDR3 sequences, roughly 40% of them singletons. Sample: PBMCs, taken before or after stereotactic body radiation therapy (not recorded which). The source is a donor at least 50 years old with non-small cell lung cancer. CDR3s include the opening cysteine and the closing phenylalanine or tryptophan. Fields, in order: D gene, clone size, V gene, J gene, CDR3 DNA, CDR3 protein. The D gene is left open where the match is weak. Size tells how often a clone was seen (once, few, many) or the class of an expanded clone, and some rows leave it out.

.	.	TRBV20-1	TRBJ2-7	TGCAGTGCTAGAGGGGGTGGGACACTAAATGAGCAGTACTTC	CSARGGGTLNEQYF
.	.	TRBV27	TRBJ2-2	TGTGCCAGCATTTTAAACCTGGGCGGGGAGCTGTTTTTT	CASILNLGGELFF
.	many	TRBV30	TRBJ2-7	TGTGCCTGGGAAGCAGGCCCCTACGAGCAGTACTTC	CAWEAGPYEQYF
TRBD2	.	TRBV12-3/TRBV12-4	TRBJ2-6	TGTGCCAGCAGTTCTAGCGGGACCCTCTCTGGTGCCAACGTCCTGACTTTC	CASSSSGTLSGANVLTF
.	many	TRBV9	TRBJ2-4	TGTGCCAGCAGCCCACCCTCGAGGGGTGACATTCAGTACTTC	CASSPPSRGDIQYF
.	.	TRBV28	TRBJ2-7	TGTGCCAGCAGTCAAGGACAGTACGAGCAGTACTTC	CASSQGQYEQYF
TRBD1	many	TRBV5-1	TRBJ1-4	TGCGCCAGCAGCCCAACAAACAGGGGAAATGAAAAACTGTTTTTT	CASSPTNRGNEKLFF
TRBD2	.	TRBV6-9	TRBJ2-3	TGTGCCAGCAGTTCCCTTCCGGGTCGGGAGCGGGGAGATACGCATTATTTT	CASSSLPGRERGDTHYF
TRBD1	.	TRBV2	TRBJ2-1	TGTGCCAGCAGTTTCCGGGACAGGGGTGGCAATGAGCAGTTCTTC	CASSFRDRGGNEQFF
TRBD1	.	TRBV11-2	TRBJ1-1	TGTGCCAGCAGCCCGGGGACAGGGTGGACTGAAGCTTTCTTT	CASSPGTGWTEAFF
.	.	TRBV20-1	TRBJ2-7	TGCAGTGCTAGAAGTTGGCGGTACCTCTACGAGCAGTACTTC	CSARSWRYLYEQYF
TRBD2	many	TRBV5-1	TRBJ2-3	TGCGCCAGCAGCTTGACTAGCGGGAGGCAAGGTACGCAGTATTTT	CASSLTSGRQGTQYF
.	.	TRBV2	TRBJ2-2	TGTGAGAGCGGACCCACCGGGGAGCTGTTTTTT	CESGPTGELFF
.	.	TRBV24-1	TRBJ2-3	TGTGCCACCGAAGGGGGAACAGATAAGCAGTATTTT	CATEGGTDKQYF
TRBD1	.	TRBV2	TRBJ1-2	TGTGCCAGCCGTGAGGGGACAGTTTATGGCTACACCTTC	CASREGTVYGYTF
TRBD2	medium-sized	TRBV7-3	TRBJ2-1	TGTGCCAGCAGCTTCTCGAGCGGGAGGTCCTACAATGAGCAGTTCTTC	CASSFSSGRSYNEQFF
TRBD2	many	TRBV7-3	TRBJ2-3	TGTGCCAGCAGATCCAGCGGGAGTGGCGCAGATACGCAGTATTTT	CASRSSGSGADTQYF
.	few	TRBV5-1	TRBJ2-2	TGCGCCAGCAGCCCCCTGGAAAATATCGGGGAGCTGTTTTTT	CASSPLENIGELFF
.	many	TRBV7-8	TRBJ1-2	TGTGCCAGCAGCTTAGGAACAGGGCACTATGGCTACACCTTC	CASSLGTGHYGYTF
.	.	TRBV6-1	TRBJ1-1	TGTGCCAGCAGCCCTCGGGGGGACGAAGCTTTCTTT	CASSPRGDEAFF
.	once	TRBV20-1	TRBJ1-2	TGCAGTGCTCAGTCGAAGGGTCAGGAATACACCTTC	CSAQSKGQEYTF
.	.	TRBV5-1	TRBJ1-5	TGCGCCAGCAGGGCCACGACAGGTAGCAATCAGCCCCAGCATTTT	CASRATTGSNQPQHF